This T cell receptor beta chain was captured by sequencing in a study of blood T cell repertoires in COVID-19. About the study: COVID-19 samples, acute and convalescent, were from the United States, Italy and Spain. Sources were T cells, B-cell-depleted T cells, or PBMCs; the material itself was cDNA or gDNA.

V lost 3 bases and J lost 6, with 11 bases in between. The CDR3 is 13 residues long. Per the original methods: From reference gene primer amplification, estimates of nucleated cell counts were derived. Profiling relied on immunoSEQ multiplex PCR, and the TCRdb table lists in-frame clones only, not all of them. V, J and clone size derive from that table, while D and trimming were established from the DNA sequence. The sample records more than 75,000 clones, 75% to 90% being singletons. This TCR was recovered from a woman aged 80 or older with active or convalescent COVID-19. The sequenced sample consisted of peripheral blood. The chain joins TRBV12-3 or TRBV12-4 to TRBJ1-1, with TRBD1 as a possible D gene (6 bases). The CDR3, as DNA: TGTGCCAGCAGTTTGGACAGTTTCTCTGAAGCTTTCTTT. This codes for CASSLDSFSEAFF.